The 15 T cell receptor beta chains listed next were all sequenced from one sample in a study of neoadjuvant anti-PD-1 for oral cavity cancer. As to time point: after neoadjuvant nivolumab, at surgical resection. Assay used: immunoSEQ multiplex PCR; TCRdb lists only in-frame clones, some missing. This table has approximately 8,000 clones, 65% to 80% appearing once. The sequencing here drew on PBMCs, taken after nivolumab (anti-PD-1) treatment. These receptors all stem from a person between 40 and 85 years old with oral cavity squamous cell carcinoma.

The chain joins TRBV29-1 to TRBJ1-2, with 7 bases matching TRBD1. This CDR3 is 15 amino acids long. CDR1 SQVTM and CDR2 ANQGSEA come from the germline V gene. V lost 0 bases to trimming and J lost 4 bases; unmatched junction nucleotides: 8. Here the CDR3 reads CSVEDLQGIGYGYTF. The CDR3 DNA reads as TGCAGCGTTGAAGACTTACAGGGGATTGGCTATGGCTACACCTTC. Full variable domain (remainder filled in from reference TRBV29-1 and TRBJ1-2): SAVISQKPSRDICQRGTSLTIQCQVDSQVTMMFWYRQQPGQSLTLIATANQGSEATYESGFVIDKFPISRPNLTFSTLTVSNMSPEDSSIYLCSVEDLQGIGYGYTFGSGTRLTVV.

This clone occurred a few times. The genes are TRBV7-9 and TRBJ2-2; D is unresolved. Germline lookup yields CDR1 SEHNR and CDR2 FQNEAQ (reference sequence). The CDR3 extends over 12 amino acids. The V and J ends lost 5 bases and 7 bases respectively, with 8 bases between them. The CDR3 region is CASSLDGGELFF. The DNA of the CDR3 is TGTGCCAGCAGCCTCGATGGCGGGGAGCTGTTTTTT.

The V gene is TRBV6-6, the J gene TRBJ2-7; 7 positions match TRBD1. With 4 bases clipped from V and 0 bases from J, the junction kept 3 bases outside the gene matches. This CDR3 is built from 14 residues. CDR1 is MNHNY, CDR2 SVGAGI, per germline (reference sequence). In nucleotides, the CDR3 is TGTGCCAGCAGTTCCGGACAGGACTCCTACGAGCAGTACTTC. It is translated as CASSSGQDSYEQYF.

The rearrangement links TRBV7-2 to TRBJ1-1, with 7 bases matching TRBD1. Germline CDR1 is SGHTA and CDR2 is FQGNSA. V trimming: 4 bases; J trimming: 4 bases; junction bases outside the gene matches: 6. The length of the CDR3 is 14 residues. The CDR3 reads CASSSHRGVTEAFF. The DNA of the CDR3 is TGTGCCAGCAGCTCACACAGGGGCGTCACTGAAGCTTTCTTT.

V is TRBV7-2 and J is TRBJ2-1; no definite D call. V gave up 1 base and J gave up 11 bases, with 12 bases separating them. The germline CDR1 and CDR2 sequences are SGHTA and FQGNSA. This CDR3 is built from 13 residues. CDR3 nucleotides: TGTGCCAGCAGCTTAGAAGCCTCTCGCAAGCAGTTCTTC. It encodes CASSLEASRKQFF.

V gene TRBV7-9 combines with J gene TRBJ1-5, with 11 bases aligning to TRBD1. Unmatched junction bases numbered 12, after V lost 5 bases and J lost 9 bases. Germline assignment: CDR1 SEHNR and CDR2 FQNEAQ (reference sequence). This CDR3 contains 16 residues. The DNA of the CDR3 is TGTGCCAGCAGCCACCGGACAGGGGGCTACGAAGGGCCCCAGCATTTT. Protein product: CASSHRTGGYEGPQHF.

This chain uses TRBV5-1 with TRBJ1-2, with TRBD1 matching over 10 bases. There are 13 residues in the CDR3. CDR1 SGHRS and CDR2 YFSETQ come from the germline V gene. After removal of 10 bases from V and 6 bases from J, the junction contained 9 bases not matched to a gene. CDR3 residues: CAGRQGANDGYTF. The CDR3 bases are TGCGCCGGTCGACAGGGGGCGAATGATGGCTACACCTTC. The full variable domain, completed using reference TRBV5-1 and TRBJ1-2, is KAGVTQTPRYLIKTRGQQVTLSCSPISGHRSVSWYQQTPGQGLQFLFEYFSETQRNKGNFPGRFSGRQFSNSRSEMNVSTLELGDSALYLCAGRQGANDGYTFGSGTRLTVV.

The chain combines TRBV2 with TRBJ2-3; the D is unclear. This CDR3 has 11 residues. V was clipped by 7 bases and J by 4 bases, with 6 bases between them. CDR1 and CDR2 (germline): SNHLY, FYNNEI. CDR3 protein: CASTVADTQYF. DNA of the CDR3: TGTGCCAGCACTGTGGCAGATACGCAGTATTTT.

This clone came up once. The chain couples TRBV2 to TRBJ2-7, with TRBD1 matching 7 bases. After removal of 6 bases from V and 6 bases from J, the junction contained 8 bases not matched to a gene. The V gene's germline CDR1 is SNHLY and CDR2 FYNNEI. CDR3 length: 13 amino acids. The CDR3 loop reads CASSARGTAEQYF. The CDR3 bases are TGTGCCAGCAGCGCACGTGGGACAGCCGAGCAGTACTTC. Full variable domain (rest looked up from reference TRBV2 and TRBJ2-7): EPEVTQTPSHQVTQMGQEVILRCVPISNHLYFYWYRQILGQKVEFLVSFYNNEISEKSEIFDDQFSVERPDGSNFTLKIRSTKLEDSAMYFCASSARGTAEQYFGPGTRLTVT.

V and J are TRBV6-5 and TRBJ2-1; the D is unclear. Germline V gene lookup returns CDR1 MNHEY and CDR2 SVGAGI. CDR3 size: 13 residues. Trimming shortened V by 0 bases and J by 4 bases, and 4 bases separated the two germline ends. CDR3 amino acids: CASSYSGYNEQFF. DNA for the CDR3: TGTGCCAGCAGTTACTCGGGGTACAATGAGCAGTTCTTC.

This clone has just a few counts. This chain uses TRBV9 with TRBJ1-6; TRBD1 might be the D (5 bases). CDR3 length: 14 amino acids. Germline CDR1 and CDR2: SGDLS and YYNGEE. Trimming cost V 3 bases and J 7 bases, with 11 bases left between them. The CDR3: CASSADIGNSPLHF. Here the CDR3 DNA reads TGTGCCAGCAGCGCGGACATAGGGAATTCACCCCTCCACTTT.

The gene calls are TRBV11-2 and TRBJ2-1; possibly TRBD1 for D (5 bases). The CDR3 extends over 16 amino acids. CDR1 is SGHAT, CDR2 FQNNGV, per germline. Trimming took off 2 bases at V and 3 bases at J, with 14 bases between the two ends. CDR3 sequence (DNA): TGTGCCAGCAGCTTATCGGTGGGGCTATTCTACAATGAGCAGTTCTTC. It specifies CASSLSVGLFYNEQFF.

J is TRBJ2-1 and V is TRBV27, with TRBD2 matching 10 bases. Germline-derived CDR1 and CDR2 are MNHEY and SMNVEV (reference sequence). The CDR3 has 17 residues. The ends lost 1 base at V and 10 bases at J; junction bases unmatched: 13. The CDR3 coding sequence is TGTGCCAGCAGTTTATTGGCGAAGCGGGGGGGGTCATGGGAGCAGTTCTTC. Protein product: CASSLLAKRGGSWEQFF.

The chain is built from TRBV7-2 and TRBJ2-1, with D unclear. Trimming took off 5 bases at V and 1 base at J, with 6 bases between the two ends. Germline V gene sequence: CDR1 SGHTA, CDR2 FQGNSA. This CDR3 comprises 13 residues. CDR3 nucleotide sequence: TGTGCCAGCAGCCCGCCATCCTACAATGAGCAGTTCTTC. As protein: CASSPPSYNEQFF.

This chain links TRBV7-6 with TRBJ2-7, with unresolved D. Trimming removed 3 bases at V and 6 bases at J, with 12 bases between. The CDR3 loop spans 13 amino acids. Germline V gene data show CDR1 as SGHVS and CDR2 as FNYEAQ. The CDR3 loop reads CASSFLDLTEQYF. CDR3 coding DNA: TGTGCCAGCAGCTTTCTGGACCTTACCGAGCAGTACTTC.